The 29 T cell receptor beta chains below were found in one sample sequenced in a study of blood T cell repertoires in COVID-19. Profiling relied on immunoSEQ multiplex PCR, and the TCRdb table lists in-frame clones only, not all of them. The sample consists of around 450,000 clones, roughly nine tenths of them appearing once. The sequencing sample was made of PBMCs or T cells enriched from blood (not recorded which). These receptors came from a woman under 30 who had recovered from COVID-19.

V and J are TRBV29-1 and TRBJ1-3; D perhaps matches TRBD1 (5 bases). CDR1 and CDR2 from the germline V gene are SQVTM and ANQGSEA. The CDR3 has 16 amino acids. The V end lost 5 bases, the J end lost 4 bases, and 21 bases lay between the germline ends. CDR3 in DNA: TGCAGCGTTCACACTGCGGGGGGTACTACGGGAAACACCATATATTTT. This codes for CSVHTAGGTTGNTIYF.

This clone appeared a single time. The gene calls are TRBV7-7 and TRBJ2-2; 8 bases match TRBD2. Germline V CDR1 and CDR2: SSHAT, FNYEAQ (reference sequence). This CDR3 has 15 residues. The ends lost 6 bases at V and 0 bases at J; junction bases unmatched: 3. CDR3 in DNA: TGTGCCAGCAGTCGGCGGGGGGCGAACACCGGGGAGCTGTTTTTT. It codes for CASSRRGANTGELFF.

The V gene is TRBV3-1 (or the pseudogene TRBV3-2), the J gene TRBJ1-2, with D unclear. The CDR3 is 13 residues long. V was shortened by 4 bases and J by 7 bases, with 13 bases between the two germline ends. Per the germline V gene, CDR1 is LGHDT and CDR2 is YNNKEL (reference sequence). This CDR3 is CASSPRGVGGYTF. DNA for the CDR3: TGTGCCAGCAGCCCGCGGGGAGTCGGTGGCTACACCTTC.

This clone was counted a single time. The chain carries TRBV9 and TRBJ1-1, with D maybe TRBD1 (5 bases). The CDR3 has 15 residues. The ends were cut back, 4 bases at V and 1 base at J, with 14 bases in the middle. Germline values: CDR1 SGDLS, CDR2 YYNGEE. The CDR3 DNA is TGTGCCAGCAGCCCCGTGGGGGGAAGGAACACTGAAGCTTTCTTT. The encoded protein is CASSPVGGRNTEAFF.

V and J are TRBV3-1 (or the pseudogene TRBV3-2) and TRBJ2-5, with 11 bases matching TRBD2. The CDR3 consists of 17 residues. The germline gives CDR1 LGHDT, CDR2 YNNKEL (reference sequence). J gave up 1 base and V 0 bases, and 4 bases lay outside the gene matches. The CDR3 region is CASSQDPGLAVQETQYF. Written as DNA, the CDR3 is TGTGCCAGCAGCCAAGATCCGGGACTAGCGGTCCAAGAGACCCAGTACTTC.

The CDR3 loop reads CASSQSTVREKLFF. In nucleotides, the CDR3 is TGTGCCAGCAGCCAATCCACAGTGCGTGAAAAACTGTTTTTT. This chain links TRBV16 with TRBJ1-4; D gene uncertain. Trimming took off 0 bases at V and 7 bases at J, with 9 bases between the two ends. CDR3 length equals 14 residues. Germline assignment: CDR1 KGHSY and CDR2 FQNENV. Supplemented by reference TRBV16 and TRBJ1-4, the full variable domain reads GEEVAQTPKHLVRGEGQKAKLYCAPIKGHSYVFWYQQVLKNEFKFLISFQNENVFDETGMPKERFSAKCLPNSPCSLEIQATKLEDSAVYFCASSQSTVREKLFFGSGTQLSVL.

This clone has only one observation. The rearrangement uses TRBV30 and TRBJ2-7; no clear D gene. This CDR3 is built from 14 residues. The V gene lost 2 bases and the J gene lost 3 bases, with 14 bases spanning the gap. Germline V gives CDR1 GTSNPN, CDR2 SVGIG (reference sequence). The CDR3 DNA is TGTGCCTGGAGTTCGAGGAGACGTAACTACGAGCAGTACTTC. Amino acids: CAWSSRRRNYEQYF.

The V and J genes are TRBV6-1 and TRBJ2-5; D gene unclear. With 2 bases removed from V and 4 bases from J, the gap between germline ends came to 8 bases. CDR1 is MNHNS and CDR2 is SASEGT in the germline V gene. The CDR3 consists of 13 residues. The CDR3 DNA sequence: TGTGCCAGCAGTGAACTTCGAGGAGAGACCCAGTACTTC. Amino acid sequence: CASSELRGETQYF.

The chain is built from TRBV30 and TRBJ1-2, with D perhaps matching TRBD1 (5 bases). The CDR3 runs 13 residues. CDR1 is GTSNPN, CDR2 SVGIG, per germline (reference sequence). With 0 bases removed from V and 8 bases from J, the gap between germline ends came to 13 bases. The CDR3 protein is CAWSVTGESGYTF. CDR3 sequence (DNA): TGTGCCTGGAGTGTAACGGGGGAAAGCGGCTACACCTTC. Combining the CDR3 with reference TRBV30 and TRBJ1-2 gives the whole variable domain SQTIHQWPATLVQPVGSPLSLECTVEGTSNPNLYWYRQAAGRGLQLLFYSVGIGQISSEVPQNLSASRPQDRQFILSSKKLLLSDSGFYLCAWSVTGESGYTFGSGTRLTVV.

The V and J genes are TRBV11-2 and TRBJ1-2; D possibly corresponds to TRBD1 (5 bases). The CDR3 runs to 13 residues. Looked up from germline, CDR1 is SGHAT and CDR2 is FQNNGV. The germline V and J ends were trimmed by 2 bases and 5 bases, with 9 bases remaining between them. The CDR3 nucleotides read TGTGCCAGCAGCTTACGACAGATGTATGGCTACACCTTC. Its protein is CASSLRQMYGYTF. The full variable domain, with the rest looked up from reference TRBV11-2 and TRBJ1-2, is EAGVAQSPRYKIIEKRQSVAFWCNPISGHATLYWYQQILGQGPKLLIQFQNNGVVDDSQLPKDRFSAERLKGVDSTLKIQPAKLEDSAVYLCASSLRQMYGYTFGSGTRLTVV.

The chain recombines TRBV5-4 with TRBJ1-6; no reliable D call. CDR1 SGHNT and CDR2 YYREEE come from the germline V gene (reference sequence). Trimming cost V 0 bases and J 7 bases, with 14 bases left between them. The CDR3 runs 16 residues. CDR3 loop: CASSLAPSGSNSPLHF. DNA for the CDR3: TGTGCCAGCAGCTTGGCTCCGTCGGGATCCAATTCACCCCTCCACTTT.

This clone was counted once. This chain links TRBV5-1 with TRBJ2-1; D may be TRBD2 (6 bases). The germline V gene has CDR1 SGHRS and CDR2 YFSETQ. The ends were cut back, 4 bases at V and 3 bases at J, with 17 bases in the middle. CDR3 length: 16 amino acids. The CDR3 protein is CASSPLPGLFYNEQFF. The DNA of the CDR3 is TGCGCCAGCAGCCCACTTCCGGGACTGTTCTACAATGAGCAGTTCTTC.

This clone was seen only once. The CDR3 here is CSVYQDTPGELFF. The CDR3 bases are TGCAGCGTTTACCAGGACACCCCCGGGGAGCTGTTTTTT. The gene calls are TRBV29-1 and TRBJ2-2, with D perhaps matching TRBD1 (5 bases). The CDR3 loop spans 13 amino acids. The V gene lost 5 bases and the J gene lost 6 bases, with 13 bases spanning the gap. Germline V gene data show CDR1 as SQVTM and CDR2 as ANQGSEA.

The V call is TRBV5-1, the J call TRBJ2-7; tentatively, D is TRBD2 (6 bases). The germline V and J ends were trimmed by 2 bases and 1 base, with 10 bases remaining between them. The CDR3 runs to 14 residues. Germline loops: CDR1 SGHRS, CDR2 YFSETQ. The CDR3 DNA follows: TGCGCCAGCAGCTTCGGAGGGGTTTCCTACGAGCAGTACTTC. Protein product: CASSFGGVSYEQYF. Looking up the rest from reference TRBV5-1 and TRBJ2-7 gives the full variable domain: KAGVTQTPRYLIKTRGQQVTLSCSPISGHRSVSWYQQTPGQGLQFLFEYFSETQRNKGNFPGRFSGRQFSNSRSEMNVSTLELGDSALYLCASSFGGVSYEQYFGPGTRLTVT.

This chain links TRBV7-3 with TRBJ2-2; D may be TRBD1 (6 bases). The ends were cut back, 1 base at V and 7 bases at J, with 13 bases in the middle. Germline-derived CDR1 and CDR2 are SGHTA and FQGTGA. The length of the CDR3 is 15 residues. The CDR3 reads CASSLNGRGGGELFF. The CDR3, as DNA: TGTGCCAGCAGCTTAAATGGCAGGGGCGGCGGGGAGCTGTTTTTT.

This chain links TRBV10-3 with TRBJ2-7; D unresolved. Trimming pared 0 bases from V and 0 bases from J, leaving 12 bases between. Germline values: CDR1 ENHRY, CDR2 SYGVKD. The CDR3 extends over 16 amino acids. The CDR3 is CAISESNSLSSYEQYF. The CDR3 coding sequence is TGTGCCATCAGTGAGTCGAACAGCCTCAGCTCCTACGAGCAGTACTTC.

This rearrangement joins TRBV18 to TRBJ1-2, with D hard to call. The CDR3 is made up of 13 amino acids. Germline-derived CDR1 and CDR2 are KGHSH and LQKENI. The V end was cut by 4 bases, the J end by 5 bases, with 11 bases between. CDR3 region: CASSLRTGYGYTF. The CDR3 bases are TGTGCCAGCTCACTCCGGACTGGATATGGCTACACCTTC. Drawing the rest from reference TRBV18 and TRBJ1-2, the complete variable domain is NAGVMQNPRHLVRRRGQEARLRCSPMKGHSHVYWYRQLPEEGLKFMVYLQKENIIDESGMPKERFSAEFPKEGPSILRIQQVVRGDSAAYFCASSLRTGYGYTFGSGTRLTVV.

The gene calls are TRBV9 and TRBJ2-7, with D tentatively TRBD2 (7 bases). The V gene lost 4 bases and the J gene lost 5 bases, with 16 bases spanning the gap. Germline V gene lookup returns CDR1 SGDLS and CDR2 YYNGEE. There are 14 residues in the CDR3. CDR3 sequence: CASSPFRGANEQYF. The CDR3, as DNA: TGTGCCAGCAGCCCCTTTCGGGGGGCAAACGAGCAGTACTTC.

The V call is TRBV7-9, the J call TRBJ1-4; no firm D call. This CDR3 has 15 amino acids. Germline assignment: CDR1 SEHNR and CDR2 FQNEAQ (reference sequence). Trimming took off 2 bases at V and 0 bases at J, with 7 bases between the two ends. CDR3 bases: TGTGCCAGCAGCTTATCCCGTGCAACTAATGAAAAACTGTTTTTT. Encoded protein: CASSLSRATNEKLFF.

In DNA, the CDR3 is TGTGCCAGCAGTTTATTCCGGGGGTCCTACAATGAGCAGTTCTTC. Its protein is CASSLFRGSYNEQFF. The chain carries TRBV27 and TRBJ2-1, with D possibly being TRBD2 (6 bases). Looked up from germline, CDR1 is MNHEY and CDR2 is SMNVEV (reference sequence). This CDR3 comprises 15 residues. Trimming cost V 1 base and J 1 base, with 8 bases left between them.

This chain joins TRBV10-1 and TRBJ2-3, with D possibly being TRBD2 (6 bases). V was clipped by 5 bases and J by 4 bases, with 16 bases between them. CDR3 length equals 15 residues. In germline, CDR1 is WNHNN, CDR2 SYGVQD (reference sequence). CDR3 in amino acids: CASSSGTHPADTQYF. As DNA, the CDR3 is TGCGCCAGCAGTTCCGGGACTCATCCCGCAGATACGCAGTATTTT.

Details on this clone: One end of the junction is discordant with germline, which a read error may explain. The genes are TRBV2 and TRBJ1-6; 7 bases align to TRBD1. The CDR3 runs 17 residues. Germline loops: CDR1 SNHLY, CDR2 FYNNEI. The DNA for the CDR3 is TGTGCCAGCAGTGAACCCCTGGGACAGTCCTTTAATTCACCCCTCCACTTT. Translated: CASSEPLGQSFNSPLHF.

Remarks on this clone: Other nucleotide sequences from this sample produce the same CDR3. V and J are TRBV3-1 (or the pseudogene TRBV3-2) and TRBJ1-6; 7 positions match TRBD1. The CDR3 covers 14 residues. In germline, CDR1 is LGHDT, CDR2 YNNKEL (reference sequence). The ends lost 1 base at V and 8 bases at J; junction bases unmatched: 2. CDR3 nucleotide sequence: TGTGCCAGCAGCCAAGGGCAGGGGGATTCACCCCTCCACTTT. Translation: CASSQGQGDSPLHF.

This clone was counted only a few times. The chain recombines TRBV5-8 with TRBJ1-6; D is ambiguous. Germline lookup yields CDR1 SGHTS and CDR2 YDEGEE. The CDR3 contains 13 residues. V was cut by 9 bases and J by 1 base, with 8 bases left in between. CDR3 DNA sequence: TGTGCCACGTCGGGATCCTATAATTCACCCCTCCACTTT. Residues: CATSGSYNSPLHF.

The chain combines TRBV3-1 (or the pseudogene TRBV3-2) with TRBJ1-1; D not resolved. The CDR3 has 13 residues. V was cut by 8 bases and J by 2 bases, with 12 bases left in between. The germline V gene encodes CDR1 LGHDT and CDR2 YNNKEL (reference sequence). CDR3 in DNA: TGTGCCAGCGCCCCTTCAGATAACACTGAAGCTTTCTTT. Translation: CASAPSDNTEAFF.

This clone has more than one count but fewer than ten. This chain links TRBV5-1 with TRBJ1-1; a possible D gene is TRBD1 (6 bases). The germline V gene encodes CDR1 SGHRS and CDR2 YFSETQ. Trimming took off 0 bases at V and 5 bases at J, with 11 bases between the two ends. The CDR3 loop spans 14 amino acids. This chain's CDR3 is CASSLVQGLTEAFF. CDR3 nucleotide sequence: TGCGCCAGCAGCTTGGTACAGGGATTGACTGAAGCTTTCTTT.

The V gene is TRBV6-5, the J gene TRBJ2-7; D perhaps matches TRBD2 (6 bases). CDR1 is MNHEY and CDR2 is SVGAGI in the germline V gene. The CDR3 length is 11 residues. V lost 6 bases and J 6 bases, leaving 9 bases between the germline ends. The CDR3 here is CASSLGGEQYF. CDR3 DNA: TGTGCCAGCAGCCTGGGGGGCGAGCAGTACTTC.

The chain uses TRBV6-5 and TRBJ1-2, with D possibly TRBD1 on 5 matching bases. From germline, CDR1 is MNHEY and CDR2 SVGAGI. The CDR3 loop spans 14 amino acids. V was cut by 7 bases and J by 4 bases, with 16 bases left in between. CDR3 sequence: CASTAQTATYGYTF. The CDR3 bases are TGTGCCAGCACGGCTCAGACAGCGACCTATGGCTACACCTTC.

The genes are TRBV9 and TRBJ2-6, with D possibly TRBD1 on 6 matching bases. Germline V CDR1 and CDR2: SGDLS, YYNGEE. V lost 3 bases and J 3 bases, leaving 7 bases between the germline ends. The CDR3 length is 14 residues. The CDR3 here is CASSGGLGANVLTF. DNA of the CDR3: TGTGCCAGCAGCGGGGGGCTTGGGGCCAACGTCCTGACTTTC.